Shown below are 23 T cell receptor beta chains from a single sample sequenced in a study of blood T cell repertoires in COVID-19 (dated by TCRdb to the early 2020s). The receptor library was made with the immunoSEQ multiplex PCR assay. This is the immuneACCESS table as TCRdb keeps it, with only in-frame sequences that have V and J called. A part of the clones is gone; compared with another copy, unresolved V genes explain less than half, and the rest is unexplained. Here the sample has 250,000 to 300,000 clones; roughly 86% occur a single time. The ten largest clones represent about 11% of the sample. The specimen sequenced was peripheral blood. The receptors were sampled from a woman between 25 and 40 years old with COVID-19, enrolled during active disease.

The chain recombines TRBV30 with TRBJ1-6; D not certain. CDR1 and CDR2 from the germline V gene are GTSNPN and SVGIG (reference sequence). The CDR3 consists of 14 residues. Trimming took 3 bases from V and 4 from J, leaving 10 bases between them. The CDR3, as DNA: TGTGCCTGGAGAGAAACAGAATATAATTCACCCCTCCACTTT. Protein: CAWRETEYNSPLHF.

This chain joins TRBV15 and TRBJ1-5, with D perhaps TRBD1 (6 bases). The CDR3 is made up of 15 amino acids. CDR1 is LNHNV and CDR2 is YYDKDF in the germline V gene (reference sequence). V lost 3 bases and J lost 7, with 16 bases in between. In DNA, the CDR3 is TGTGCCACCAGCAGGAGGCAGGGGACGGGGCAGCCCCAGCATTTT. Amino acid sequence: CATSRRQGTGQPQHF.

This chain joins TRBV18 and TRBJ2-7; D is ambiguous. Looked up from germline, CDR1 is KGHSH and CDR2 is LQKENI. The CDR3 has 13 amino acids. V lost 1 base and J 5 bases, leaving 9 bases between the germline ends. CDR3 sequence (DNA): TGTGCCAGCTCACCACGCGGAAGCAACGAGCAGTACTTC. It is translated as CASSPRGSNEQYF. The full variable domain, with the rest looked up from reference TRBV18 and TRBJ2-7, is NAGVMQNPRHLVRRRGQEARLRCSPMKGHSHVYWYRQLPEEGLKFMVYLQKENIIDESGMPKERFSAEFPKEGPSILRIQQVVRGDSAAYFCASSPRGSNEQYFGPGTRLTVT.

This chain uses TRBV27 with TRBJ2-1; 12 positions agree with TRBD2. The CDR3 covers 19 residues. The ends lost 8 bases at V and 7 bases at J; junction bases unmatched: 21. CDR1 and CDR2 (germline): MNHEY, SMNVEV (reference sequence). As DNA, the CDR3 is TGTGCCAGCGCCTCGTGGGGACAACGACTAGCGGGAGTGACAAATGAGCAGTTCTTC. As protein: CASASWGQRLAGVTNEQFF.

J is TRBJ1-5 and V is TRBV3-1 (or the pseudogene TRBV3-2); D remains unclear. The CDR3 is 13 amino acids. Germline values: CDR1 LGHDT, CDR2 YNNKEL (reference sequence). V lost 4 bases to trimming and J lost 4 bases, with 8 bases between them. CDR3 loop: CASSPERNQPQHF. In DNA, the CDR3 is TGTGCCAGCAGCCCGGAGCGAAATCAGCCCCAGCATTTT.

The genes are TRBV19 and TRBJ2-7; 11 bases align to TRBD1. Losses at the gene ends were 8 bases for V and 3 bases for J; bases not matched to a gene: 9. In germline, CDR1 is LNHDA, CDR2 SQIVND (reference sequence). The CDR3 spans 15 residues. In DNA, the CDR3 is TGTGCCAGTTCGGCGGGGACAGGGGGTCGCTACGAGCAGTACTTC. Translated, it gives CASSAGTGGRYEQYF.

This clone appeared a single time. The V gene is TRBV7-2, the J gene TRBJ2-1; 7 bases agree with TRBD1. From germline, CDR1 is SGHTA and CDR2 FQGNSA. Losses at the gene ends were 5 bases for V and 2 bases for J; bases not matched to a gene: 6. This CDR3 comprises 15 residues. The CDR3 DNA reads TGTGCCAGCAGCCCAGACAGGGCCACCTACAATGAGCAGTTCTTC. This codes for CASSPDRATYNEQFF.

On this clone itself: Germline is not matched at one junction end, which may reflect a read error. The chain has TRBV9 and TRBJ2-7, with a tentative D call TRBD2 (5 bases). This CDR3 is built from 24 residues. CDR1 is SGDLS, CDR2 YYNGEE, per germline. The CDR3: CASRVATTRVDGGKVMRKFYEQYF. CDR3 bases: TGTGCCAGCAGAGTAGCGACTACGAGAGTGGACGGAGGAAAGGTCATGCGTAAATTCTACGAGCAGTACTTC.

The rearrangement uses TRBV5-4 and TRBJ2-1; 12 bases align to TRBD2. The CDR3 length is 13 residues. V lost 4 bases to trimming and J lost 12 bases; unmatched junction nucleotides: 5. CDR1 and CDR2 (germline): SGHNT, YYREEE (reference sequence). As DNA, the CDR3 is TGTGCCAGCAGCAAGGGACTAGCGGGTGGGCAGTTCTTC. Translated: CASSKGLAGGQFF.

The chain uses TRBV5-1 and TRBJ2-3, with D possibly TRBD2 on 7 matching bases. The CDR3 covers 14 residues. The germline V and J ends were trimmed by 7 bases and 4 bases, with 16 bases remaining between them. CDR1 is SGHRS, CDR2 YFSETQ, per germline. The DNA of the CDR3 is TGCGCCAGCGGCGGGGGCGGGATGTCAGATACGCAGTATTTT. Its protein is CASGGGGMSDTQYF.

The chain employs TRBV4-1 and TRBJ2-7; TRBD1 is a possible D gene (5 bases). The CDR3 covers 15 residues. The V end lost 1 base, the J end lost 0 bases, and 10 bases lay between the germline ends. Germline CDR1 is MGHRA and CDR2 is YSYEKL. The CDR3 bases are TGCGCCAGCAGCCAAGTTACACAGGCCTCCTACGAGCAGTACTTC. Protein sequence: CASSQVTQASYEQYF.

The chain links TRBV21-1 to TRBJ2-3; the D call TRBD1 from the table was never checked on the DNA. TRBV21-1 is noted as a pseudogene. The CDR3 spans 14 residues. In DNA, the CDR3 is TGTGCCAGCACCAGGGGAGAGGACACAGATACGCAGTATTTT. This gives the protein CASTRGEDTDTQYF.

The genes are TRBV28 and TRBJ2-6, with a weak D call TRBD2 (6 bases). The CDR3 is 15 residues long. V was clipped by 2 bases and J by 5 bases, with 10 bases between them. Germline V CDR1 and CDR2: MDHEN, SYDVKM. This CDR3 reads CASSLGGARANVLTF. As DNA, the CDR3 is TGTGCCAGCAGTTTAGGCGGGGCTAGGGCCAACGTCCTGACTTTC.

The J gene is TRBJ2-7, the V gene TRBV2; D is unclear. Looked up from germline, CDR1 is SNHLY and CDR2 is FYNNEI. The CDR3 has 12 residues. V was clipped by 2 bases and J by 1 base, with 3 bases between them. The CDR3 DNA is TGTGCCAGCAGTGAACATTCCTACGAGCAGTACTTC. Protein product: CASSEHSYEQYF.

The chain joins TRBV28 to TRBJ1-1; D perhaps matches TRBD1 (6 bases). The V and J ends lost 10 bases and 5 bases respectively, with 26 bases between them. The CDR3 is 16 amino acids. CDR1 is MDHEN and CDR2 is SYDVKM in the germline V gene. The CDR3 sequence is CATWVGGASSLTEAFF. CDR3 nucleotides: TGTGCCACCTGGGTAGGGGGGGCTTCGTCGTTAACTGAAGCTTTCTTT.

The V and J genes are TRBV5-5 and TRBJ2-2, with TRBD2 as a possible D gene (5 bases). The CDR3 is 15 residues long. The V gene lost 0 bases and the J gene lost 2 bases, with 8 bases spanning the gap. Germline-derived CDR1 and CDR2 are SGHKS and YYEKEE (reference sequence). CDR3 DNA: TGTGCCAGCAGCTTGGTCGGACTCAACACCGGGGAGCTGTTTTTT. Protein sequence: CASSLVGLNTGELFF.

The chain carries TRBV2 and TRBJ2-7, with D unclear. The germline CDR1 and CDR2 sequences are SNHLY and FYNNEI. CDR3 length: 12 residues. V was pared by 3 bases and J by 3 bases, with 6 bases between. This CDR3 is CASSDQIYEQYF. In nucleotides, the CDR3 is TGTGCCAGCAGTGACCAGATCTACGAGCAGTACTTC.

V and J are TRBV24-1 and TRBJ2-2; 14 nucleotides match TRBD2. The CDR3 loop spans 18 amino acids. The ends lost 3 bases at V and 6 bases at J; junction bases unmatched: 8. Germline CDR1 KGHDR, CDR2 SFDVKD. The CDR3 spells CATSDPGLAGARSGELFF. In DNA, the CDR3 is TGTGCCACCAGTGATCCGGGACTAGCGGGAGCGAGGTCCGGGGAGCTGTTTTTT.

The V gene is TRBV6-5, the J gene TRBJ1-4; D is unresolved. The V gene lost 6 bases and the J gene lost 6 bases, with 11 bases spanning the gap. This CDR3 has 13 amino acids. Germline V gene data show CDR1 as MNHEY and CDR2 as SVGAGI. The CDR3: CASRGRPYEKLFF. As DNA, the CDR3 is TGTGCCAGCAGAGGGAGACCTTATGAAAAACTGTTTTTT.

The chain couples TRBV19 to TRBJ2-1, with TRBD2 identical over 12 bases. CDR3 length: 14 amino acids. V was pared by 7 bases and J by 7 bases, with 5 bases of the junction left unmatched. CDR1 and CDR2 (germline): LNHDA, SQIVND (reference sequence). The CDR3 loop is CASTGLAGSNEQFF. DNA of the CDR3: TGTGCCAGTACCGGACTAGCGGGATCGAATGAGCAGTTCTTC.

The chain uses TRBV19 and TRBJ2-2; TRBD1 agrees at 9 bases. From germline, CDR1 is LNHDA and CDR2 SQIVND (reference sequence). The CDR3 runs to 16 residues. V lost 7 bases to trimming and J lost 6 bases; unmatched junction nucleotides: 12. The CDR3 DNA reads as TGTGCCAGTACCACTACCGGGACAGGGTTCCCCGGGGAGCTGTTTTTT. Translation gives CASTTTGTGFPGELFF.

The gene calls are TRBV28 and TRBJ2-4; 10 nucleotides line up with TRBD2. V gave up 7 bases and J gave up 2 bases; unmatched junction bases: 2. From germline, CDR1 is MDHEN and CDR2 SYDVKM. The CDR3 has 14 residues. CDR3 nucleotide sequence: TGTGCCAGCAAACTAGCGGGATCCAAAAACATTCAGTACTTC. This gives the protein CASKLAGSKNIQYF.

The genes are TRBV7-9 and TRBJ1-2; 7 bases fit TRBD1. In germline, CDR1 is SEHNR, CDR2 FQNEAQ (reference sequence). V was clipped by 1 base and J by 0 bases; unmatched bases: 5. The CDR3 has 16 residues. The CDR3 coding sequence is TGTGCCAGCAGCTTAGTCGGCAGGGGGACTAACTATGGCTACACCTTC. Translating it yields CASSLVGRGTNYGYTF. Full variable domain (remainder filled in from reference TRBV7-9 and TRBJ1-2): DTGVSQNPRHKITKRGQNVTFRCDPISEHNRLYWYRQTLGQGPEFLTYFQNEAQLEKSRLLSDRFSAERPKGSFSTLEIQRTEQGDSAMYLCASSLVGRGTNYGYTFGSGTRLTVV.